A single sample gave rise to the 7 T cell receptor beta chains below, sequenced in a study of shared clonotypes between healthy human individuals. Clones were sequenced by immunoSEQ multiplex PCR, and TCRdb holds only the in-frame ones, with some missing. The table lists about 2 million clones, about 95% of them singletons, with roughly 1.1% in the top ten. CD45RO-negative, CCR7-positively selected cells formed the naive CD8 fraction, excluding terminally differentiated effector memory CD45RA+ cells. What was sequenced was naive CD8+ T cells sorted from blood. These receptor sequences come from a young man in good health.

The chain combines TRBV6-5 with TRBJ1-1; D ambiguous. This CDR3 is 15 amino acids long. CDR1 and CDR2 (germline): MNHEY, SVGAGI. Between the trimmed V and J ends, which lost 0 bases and 0 bases, there was a span of 8 bases. As DNA, the CDR3 is TGTGCCAGCAGTTACTCCTTCGGGATGAACACTGAAGCTTTCTTT. Protein: CASSYSFGMNTEAFF.

The V call is TRBV5-6, the J call TRBJ2-1, with 9 bases fitting TRBD2. From germline, CDR1 is SGHDT and CDR2 YYEEEE. Losses at the gene ends were 0 bases for V and 9 bases for J; bases not matched to a gene: 16. CDR3 size: 18 residues. CDR3: CASSLAVAGGYLYTEQFF. The CDR3 region has the DNA TGTGCCAGCAGCTTGGCAGTTGCGGGGGGGTACCTTTATACTGAGCAGTTCTTC.

This clone has just one count. The rearrangement joins TRBV4-3 to TRBJ2-7; no clear D. This CDR3 contains 14 residues. Germline values: CDR1 LGHNA, CDR2 YSLEER. Trimming cost V 1 base and J 5 bases, with 12 bases left between them. The CDR3 bases are TGCGCCAGCAGCCAAGTCGTGGTTCAAAACGAGCAGTACTTC. Amino acid sequence: CASSQVVVQNEQYF.

The V and J genes are TRBV7-9 and TRBJ2-3; TRBD1 matches 8 bases. The CDR3 is 18 residues long. Germline loops: CDR1 SEHNR, CDR2 FQNEAQ (reference sequence). The J segment lost 0 bases and the V segment lost 5 bases, leaving 13 bases of the junction unmatched. CDR3 amino acids: CASSPPRGTGPSTDTQYF. CDR3 nucleotide sequence: TGTGCCAGCAGCCCCCCTCGCGGGACAGGTCCTAGCACAGATACGCAGTATTTT. Complete variable domain (other parts from reference TRBV7-9 and TRBJ2-3): DTGVSQNPRHKITKRGQNVTFRCDPISEHNRLYWYRQTLGQGPEFLTYFQNEAQLEKSRLLSDRFSAERPKGSFSTLEIQRTEQGDSAMYLCASSPPRGTGPSTDTQYFGPGTRLTVL.

V gene TRBV12-1 combines with J gene TRBJ1-1. TRBV12-1 is a documented pseudogene. CDR3 length: 16 residues. CDR3 sequence (DNA): TGTGCCAGCAGCTCCGCTATTTCACTAATGAACACTGAAGCTTTCTTT. Translated, it gives CASSSAISLMNTEAFF.

The V call is TRBV27, the J call TRBJ1-5; D not certain. CDR1 is MNHEY and CDR2 is SMNVEV in the germline V gene (reference sequence). Trimming removed 3 bases from V and 5 bases from J, with 8 bases in between. This CDR3 has 13 amino acids. CDR3 residues: CASSFMLDQPQHF. CDR3 coding DNA: TGTGCCAGCAGTTTTATGTTGGATCAGCCCCAGCATTTT.

The rearrangement uses TRBV19 and TRBJ1-1; D is undetermined. Trimming left V 7 bases short and J 4 bases short, with 16 bases between. The germline CDR1 and CDR2 sequences are LNHDA and SQIVND (reference sequence). The CDR3 has 14 residues. CDR3 nucleotides: TGTGCCAGTATGCCCCGGCAGTACTTCACTGAAGCTTTCTTT. Translating gives CASMPRQYFTEAFF.